The 27 T cell receptor beta chains listed next were all sequenced from one sample in a study of Ad26.COV2.S vaccination and SARS-CoV-2 variants. Some clones are missing from TCRdb's copy, which holds only in-frame ones; the method was immunoSEQ multiplex PCR. The sample records around 450,000 clones, roughly 87% being singletons. Treatment noted: some 20 received Ad26.COV2.S at low or high dose, single or two shots; about 5 received placebo; per-sample allocation not given. Material that was analyzed had been drawn on day 63 after the first vaccine or placebo injection. This sample comprised peripheral blood, obtained in a trial of Ad26.COV2.S vaccine versus placebo. These receptors were taken from a person between 18 and 59 years old who received the Ad26.COV2.S COVID-19 vaccine or a placebo.

The V gene is TRBV9, the J gene TRBJ1-2; possible D gene TRBD1, 6 bases. This CDR3 has 12 residues. Per germline, CDR1 SGDLS and CDR2 YYNGEE. V dropped 0 bases and J dropped 8 bases, with 8 bases sitting between them. In DNA, the CDR3 is TGTGCCAGCAGCGTAGGGGGGCAAGGCTACACCTTC. Encoded protein: CASSVGGQGYTF.

The chain combines TRBV7-2 with TRBJ2-7; no definite D call. Trimming cost V 4 bases and J 9 bases, with 13 bases left between them. Per the germline V gene, CDR1 is SGHTA and CDR2 is FQGNSA. The CDR3 is 12 residues long. CDR3 in DNA: TGTGCCAGCAGCTATGTGACGGGCGGGCAGTACTTC. Residues: CASSYVTGGQYF.

The chain carries TRBV3-1 (or the pseudogene TRBV3-2) and TRBJ1-2; TRBD1 might be the D (5 bases). With 1 base removed from V and 7 bases from J, the gap between germline ends came to 7 bases. The CDR3 sequence is 12 residues long. Looked up from germline, CDR1 is LGHDT and CDR2 is YNNKEL (reference sequence). The CDR3 loop reads CASSQVRGGYTF. CDR3 nucleotides: TGTGCCAGCAGCCAAGTTAGGGGTGGCTACACCTTC.

This clone came up once. The chain carries TRBV5-4 and TRBJ2-1, with 7 bases identical to TRBD2. Germline-derived CDR1 and CDR2 are SGHNT and YYREEE (reference sequence). The CDR3 sequence is 14 residues long. J gave up 3 bases and V 4 bases, and 4 bases lay outside the gene matches. The CDR3 bases are TGTGCCAGCAGCCTCGCGGGAGACTACAATGAGCAGTTCTTC. It translates to CASSLAGDYNEQFF.

This clone was seen once. The chain has TRBV6-2 or TRBV6-3 and TRBJ2-5; the D is unclear. The V gene's germline CDR1 is MNHEY and CDR2 SVGEGT. The CDR3 extends over 14 amino acids. V was trimmed by 5 bases and J by 5 bases, leaving 15 bases between them. This CDR3 reads CASSPGLVVETQYF. Written as DNA, the CDR3 is TGTGCCAGCAGTCCCGGTTTAGTAGTGGAGACCCAGTACTTC.

The rearrangement uses TRBV20-1 and TRBJ2-7; no firm D call. V was trimmed by 5 bases and J by 4 bases, leaving 9 bases between them. This CDR3 spans 11 amino acids. From germline, CDR1 is DFQATT and CDR2 SNEGSKA (reference sequence). The CDR3 DNA reads TGCAGTGCTCCGTTATTTTACGAGCAGTACTTC. This encodes CSAPLFYEQYF.

The chain has TRBV28 and TRBJ2-1, with 7 bases matching TRBD2. J lost 0 bases, V lost 5 bases, and 1 base had no gene match. The germline gives CDR1 MDHEN, CDR2 SYDVKM. The CDR3 extends over 14 amino acids. This chain's CDR3 is CASSGEGSYNEQFF. DNA for the CDR3: TGTGCCAGCAGTGGGGAGGGCTCCTACAATGAGCAGTTCTTC.

The V gene is TRBV5-1, the J gene TRBJ1-1, with unresolved D. V lost 0 bases to trimming and J lost 4 bases, with 10 bases between them. Germline V gene data show CDR1 as SGHRS and CDR2 as YFSETQ. The CDR3 is 14 residues long. The CDR3 nucleotides read TGCGCCAGCAGCTTGGTTCCGGGGAGCACTGAAGCTTTCTTT. Translation gives CASSLVPGSTEAFF.

The rearrangement links TRBV10-3 to TRBJ1-1, with 7 positions matching TRBD1. V lost 11 bases and J lost 5; bases outside the gene matches: 11. This CDR3 is built from 13 residues. In germline, CDR1 is ENHRY, CDR2 SYGVKD. CDR3 residues: CASTTGERTEAFF. Written as DNA, the CDR3 is TGTGCCTCAACCACAGGGGAGAGGACTGAAGCTTTCTTT.

This chain links TRBV5-6 with TRBJ1-6; D might be TRBD1 (5 bases). CDR3 length: 15 residues. Germline V gives CDR1 SGHDT, CDR2 YYEEEE. V dropped 4 bases and J dropped 10 bases, with 18 bases sitting between them. This chain's CDR3 is CASSPRGRSNSPLHF. Written as DNA, the CDR3 is TGTGCCAGCAGCCCAAGGGGCAGGTCGAACTCACCCCTCCACTTT.

The rearrangement links TRBV3-1 (or the pseudogene TRBV3-2) to TRBJ2-1, with D unresolved. V was cut by 2 bases and J by 7 bases, with 9 bases left in between. Germline V gene data show CDR1 as LGHDT and CDR2 as YNNKEL (reference sequence). The CDR3 covers 13 residues. The CDR3 DNA follows: TGTGCCAGCAGCCAAACCGCCATTAATGAGCAGTTCTTC. This sequence encodes CASSQTAINEQFF.

The count of this clone is one. The chain combines TRBV13 with TRBJ1-4; D may be TRBD1 (5 bases). The ends were cut back, 2 bases at V and 0 bases at J, with 13 bases in the middle. The CDR3 is 17 residues long. Germline values: CDR1 PRHDT, CDR2 FYEKMQ (reference sequence). CDR3 nucleotides: TGTGCCAGCAGCTTATCGGGGCAGCCTGCAACTAATGAAAAACTGTTTTTT. Translating it yields CASSLSGQPATNEKLFF.

Only one count was recorded for this clone. The chain uses TRBV6-6 and TRBJ2-7; D may be TRBD1 (6 bases). Germline V CDR1 and CDR2: MNHNY, SVGAGI (reference sequence). V lost 6 bases and J lost 3, with 9 bases in between. This CDR3 is built from 12 residues. This CDR3 reads CASSGTFYEQYF. CDR3 coding DNA: TGTGCCAGCAGCGGGACATTCTACGAGCAGTACTTC.

This rearrangement joins TRBV19 to TRBJ2-3, with 12 bases that match TRBD2. Germline-derived CDR1 and CDR2 are LNHDA and SQIVND (reference sequence). V gave up 5 bases and J gave up 12 bases; unmatched junction bases: 3. The CDR3 contains 12 residues. CDR3 coding DNA: TGTGCCAGTAGTTCTAGCGGGGGGGACCAGTATTTT. Translation gives CASSSSGGDQYF.

In this sample, this clone turned up once. This rearrangement joins TRBV28 to TRBJ1-2; TRBD1 matches at 7 bases. This CDR3 region has 16 residues. Germline V lookup: CDR1 MDHEN, CDR2 SYDVKM. The V segment lost 5 bases and the J segment 7 bases; nucleotides outside the gene matches: 16. CDR3 protein: CASSHPTDRARSGYTF. The CDR3 DNA is TGTGCCAGCAGTCACCCTACCGACAGGGCGAGGAGTGGCTACACCTTC.

This chain joins TRBV27 and TRBJ2-2; either TRBD1 or TRBD2 may fit D (7 bases each). V was shortened by 7 bases and J by 6 bases, with 24 bases between the two germline ends. The CDR3 is 17 amino acids. CDR1 is MNHEY, CDR2 SMNVEV, per germline (reference sequence). The chain's CDR3 is CASNRGIDREGSGELFF. DNA of the CDR3: TGTGCCAGCAATAGGGGCATCGACAGGGAGGGTTCCGGGGAGCTGTTTTTT.

The chain carries TRBV2 and TRBJ2-3, with D unclear. The CDR3 length is 13 residues. V was trimmed by 8 bases and J by 1 base, leaving 10 bases between them. Germline V lookup: CDR1 SNHLY, CDR2 FYNNEI. The CDR3 bases are TGTGCCAGCCGGGTTCCCGGCACAGATACGCAGTATTTT. Encoded protein: CASRVPGTDTQYF.

The chain has TRBV28 and TRBJ1-5, with TRBD1 matching over 7 bases. The CDR3 sequence is 15 residues long. Germline loops: CDR1 MDHEN, CDR2 SYDVKM. V dropped 2 bases and J dropped 5; count of bases not matched to a gene: 6. In DNA, the CDR3 is TGTGCCAGCAGTTTAGCTAGGGACAGCTATCAGCCCCAGCATTTT. Protein product: CASSLARDSYQPQHF.

The V call is TRBV9, the J call TRBJ1-1; D call uncertain. V lost 3 bases and J 1 base, leaving 19 bases between the germline ends. The CDR3 has 17 residues. In germline, CDR1 is SGDLS, CDR2 YYNGEE. The CDR3 loop is CASSAGKGPGPNTEAFF. The CDR3 DNA follows: TGTGCCAGCAGCGCCGGAAAAGGACCGGGTCCGAACACTGAAGCTTTCTTT.

The chain is built from TRBV7-2 and TRBJ1-3, with TRBD1 matching over 8 bases. The CDR3 extends over 15 amino acids. CDR1 is SGHTA and CDR2 is FQGNSA in the germline V gene. V lost 5 bases and J lost 8; bases outside the gene matches: 11. Here the CDR3 reads CASSARTGSWDTIYF. The CDR3 DNA is TGTGCCAGCAGCGCCCGGACAGGGTCGTGGGACACCATATATTTT.

V is TRBV2 and J is TRBJ2-1, with D tentatively TRBD1 (7 bases). CDR1 and CDR2 (germline): SNHLY, FYNNEI. The CDR3 covers 15 residues. V lost 4 bases and J 5 bases, leaving 15 bases between the germline ends. CDR3 loop: CASSGAGGRNNEQFF. DNA of the CDR3: TGTGCCAGCAGTGGAGCAGGGGGGAGAAACAATGAGCAGTTCTTC. Full variable domain (rest looked up from reference TRBV2 and TRBJ2-1): EPEVTQTPSHQVTQMGQEVILRCVPISNHLYFYWYRQILGQKVEFLVSFYNNEISEKSEIFDDQFSVERPDGSNFTLKIRSTKLEDSAMYFCASSGAGGRNNEQFFGPGTRLTVL.

The chain carries TRBV2 and TRBJ1-2; TRBD1 might be the D (6 bases). V lost 7 bases, J lost 0 bases, and 12 bases lay in between. CDR3 size: 14 residues. Germline lookup yields CDR1 SNHLY and CDR2 FYNNEI. The CDR3 is CASTVDRTNYGYTF. DNA of the CDR3: TGTGCCAGCACCGTAGACAGGACTAACTATGGCTACACCTTC.

The rearrangement links TRBV9 to TRBJ2-5; 10 positions agree with TRBD1. The length of the CDR3 is 15 residues. With 4 bases clipped from V and 9 bases from J, the junction kept 12 bases outside the gene matches. Looked up from germline, CDR1 is SGDLS and CDR2 is YYNGEE. CDR3 nucleotides: TGTGCCAGCAGCCCCGGACCGGGACAGGGGTGGTCCCAGTACTTC. Translated, it gives CASSPGPGQGWSQYF.

V is TRBV7-3 and J is TRBJ2-1, with 7 bases matching TRBD1. The CDR3 has 13 residues. V was clipped by 5 bases and J by 7 bases; unmatched bases: 5. Germline loops: CDR1 SGHTA, CDR2 FQGTGA. The CDR3 loop reads CASSPDRANEQFF. DNA of the CDR3: TGTGCCAGCAGCCCTGACAGGGCAAATGAGCAGTTCTTC.

In its sample, this clone was seen a few times. The chain carries TRBV3-1 (or the pseudogene TRBV3-2) and TRBJ2-7, with 7 bases aligning to TRBD1. Trimming cost V 0 bases and J 8 bases; bases outside gene matches: 4. Germline V lookup: CDR1 LGHDT, CDR2 YNNKEL (reference sequence). The CDR3 sequence is 13 residues long. The CDR3 nucleotides read TGTGCCAGCAGCCAAGAGACAGGGTTTAAGCAGTACTTC. It is translated as CASSQETGFKQYF.

The V and J genes are TRBV7-9 and TRBJ2-1, with TRBD1 matching over 9 bases. This CDR3 is built from 16 residues. The V segment lost 1 base and the J segment 3 bases; nucleotides outside the gene matches: 4. Germline lookup yields CDR1 SEHNR and CDR2 FQNEAQ (reference sequence). CDR3 amino acids: CASSLGGQGIYNEQFF. For the CDR3, the DNA is TGTGCCAGCAGCTTAGGAGGACAGGGGATCTACAATGAGCAGTTCTTC.

The chain is built from TRBV25-1 and TRBJ2-1, with 11 positions matching TRBD1. This CDR3 contains 15 residues. V lost 6 bases and J lost 4; bases outside the gene matches: 5. Germline CDR1 reads MGHDK; CDR2 reads SYGVNS. The CDR3 DNA reads as TGTGCCAGCAGCCGGGACAGGGGGTTTTACAATGAGCAGTTCTTC. Translation: CASSRDRGFYNEQFF.